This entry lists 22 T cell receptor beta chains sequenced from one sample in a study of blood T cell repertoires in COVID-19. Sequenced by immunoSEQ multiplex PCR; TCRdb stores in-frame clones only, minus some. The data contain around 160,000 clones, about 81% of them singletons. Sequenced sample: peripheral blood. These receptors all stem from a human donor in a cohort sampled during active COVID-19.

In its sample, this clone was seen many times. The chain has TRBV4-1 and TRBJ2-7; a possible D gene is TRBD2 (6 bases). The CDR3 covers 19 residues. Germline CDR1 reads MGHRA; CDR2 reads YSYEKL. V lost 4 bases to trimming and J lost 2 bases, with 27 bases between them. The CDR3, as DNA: TGCGCCAGCAGCCCAGTCCTTGGCGGGGAAGAAAAAAACACCTACGAGCAGTACTTC. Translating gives CASSPVLGGEEKNTYEQYF.

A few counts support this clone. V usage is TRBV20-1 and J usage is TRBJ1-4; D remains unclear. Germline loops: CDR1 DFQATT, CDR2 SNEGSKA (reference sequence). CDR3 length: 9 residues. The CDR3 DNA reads TGCAGCCCCGAGGGAAAACTGTTTTTT. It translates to CSPEGKLFF.

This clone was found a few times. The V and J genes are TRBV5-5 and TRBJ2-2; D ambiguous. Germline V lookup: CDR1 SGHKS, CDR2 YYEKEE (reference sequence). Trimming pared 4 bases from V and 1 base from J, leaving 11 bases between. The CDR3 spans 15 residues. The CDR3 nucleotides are TGTGCCAGCAGCGGCGCCGGGTTGAACACCGGGGAGCTGTTTTTT. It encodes CASSGAGLNTGELFF.

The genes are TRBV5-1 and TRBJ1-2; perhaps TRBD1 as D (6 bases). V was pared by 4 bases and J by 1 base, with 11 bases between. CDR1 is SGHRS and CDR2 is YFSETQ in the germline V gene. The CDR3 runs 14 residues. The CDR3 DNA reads TGCGCCAGCAGCCCTACAGGGCTTAACTATGGCTACACCTTC. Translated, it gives CASSPTGLNYGYTF. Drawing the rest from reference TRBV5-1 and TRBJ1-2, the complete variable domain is KAGVTQTPRYLIKTRGQQVTLSCSPISGHRSVSWYQQTPGQGLQFLFEYFSETQRNKGNFPGRFSGRQFSNSRSEMNVSTLELGDSALYLCASSPTGLNYGYTFGSGTRLTVV.

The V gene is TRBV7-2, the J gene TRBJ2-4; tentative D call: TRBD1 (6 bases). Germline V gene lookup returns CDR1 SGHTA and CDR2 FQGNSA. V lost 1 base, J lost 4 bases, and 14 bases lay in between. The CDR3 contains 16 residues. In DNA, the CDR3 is TGTGCCAGCAGCTTAGGGGCAGGGGAACTTAAAAACATTCAGTACTTC. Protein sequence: CASSLGAGELKNIQYF.

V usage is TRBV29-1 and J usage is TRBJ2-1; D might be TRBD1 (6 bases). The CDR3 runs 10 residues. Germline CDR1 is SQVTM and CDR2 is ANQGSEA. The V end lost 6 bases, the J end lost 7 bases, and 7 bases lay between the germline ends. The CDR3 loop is CSVGQNEQFF. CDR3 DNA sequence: TGCAGCGTCGGACAGAATGAGCAGTTCTTC.

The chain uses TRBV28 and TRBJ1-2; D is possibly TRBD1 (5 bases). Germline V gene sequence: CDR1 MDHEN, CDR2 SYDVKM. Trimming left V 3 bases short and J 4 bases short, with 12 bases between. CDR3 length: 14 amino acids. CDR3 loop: CASSFSVGGYGYTF. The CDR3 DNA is TGTGCCAGCAGTTTCTCTGTGGGGGGCTATGGCTACACCTTC.

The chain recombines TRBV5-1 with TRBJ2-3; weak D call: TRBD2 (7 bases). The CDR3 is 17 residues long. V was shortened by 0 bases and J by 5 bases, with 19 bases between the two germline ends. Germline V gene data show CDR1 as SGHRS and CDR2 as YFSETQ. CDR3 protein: CASSLALGGLAQDTQYF. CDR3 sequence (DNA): TGCGCCAGCAGCTTGGCCCTGGGGGGGCTAGCACAAGATACGCAGTATTTT.

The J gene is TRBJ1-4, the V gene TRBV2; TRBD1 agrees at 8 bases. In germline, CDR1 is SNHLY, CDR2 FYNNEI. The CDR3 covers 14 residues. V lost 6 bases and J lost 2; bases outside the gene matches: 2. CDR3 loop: CASRWTGTNEKLFF. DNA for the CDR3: TGTGCCAGCAGGTGGACAGGGACTAATGAAAAACTGTTTTTT. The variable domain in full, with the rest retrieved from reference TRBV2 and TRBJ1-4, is EPEVTQTPSHQVTQMGQEVILRCVPISNHLYFYWYRQILGQKVEFLVSFYNNEISEKSEIFDDQFSVERPDGSNFTLKIRSTKLEDSAMYFCASRWTGTNEKLFFGSGTQLSVL.

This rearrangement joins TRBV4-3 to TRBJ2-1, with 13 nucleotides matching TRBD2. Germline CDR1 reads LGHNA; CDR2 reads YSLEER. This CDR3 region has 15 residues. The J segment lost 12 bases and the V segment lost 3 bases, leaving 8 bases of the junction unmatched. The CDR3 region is CASSQGLAGREGQFF. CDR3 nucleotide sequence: TGCGCCAGCAGCCAGGGACTAGCGGGAAGGGAGGGGCAGTTCTTC.

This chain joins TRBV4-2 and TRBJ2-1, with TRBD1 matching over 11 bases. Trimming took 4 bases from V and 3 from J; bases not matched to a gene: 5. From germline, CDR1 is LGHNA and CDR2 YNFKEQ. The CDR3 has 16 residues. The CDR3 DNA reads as TGTGCCAGCAGCCCCTTGGGACAGGGGGGCTACAATGAGCAGTTCTTC. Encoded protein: CASSPLGQGGYNEQFF.

CDR3 residues: CASAMGGYYGQFF. DNA of the CDR3: TGCGCCAGCGCCATGGGAGGGTACTATGGGCAGTTCTTC. The chain carries TRBV5-1 and TRBJ2-1, with 7 bases identical to TRBD2. CDR1 SGHRS and CDR2 YFSETQ come from the germline V gene. The V and J ends lost 7 bases and 12 bases, in that order; junction bases with no gene match: 13. CDR3 length: 13 amino acids.

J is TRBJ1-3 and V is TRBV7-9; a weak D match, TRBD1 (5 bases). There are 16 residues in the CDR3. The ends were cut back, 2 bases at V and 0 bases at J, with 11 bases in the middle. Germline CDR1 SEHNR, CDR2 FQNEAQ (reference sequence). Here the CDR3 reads CASSLYDTGSGNTIYF. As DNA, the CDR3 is TGTGCCAGCAGCTTATATGACACAGGCTCTGGAAACACCATATATTTT.

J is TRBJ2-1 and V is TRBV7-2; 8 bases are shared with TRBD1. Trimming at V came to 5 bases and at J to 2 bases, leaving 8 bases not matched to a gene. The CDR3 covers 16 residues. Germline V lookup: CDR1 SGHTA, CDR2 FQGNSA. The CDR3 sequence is CASSTGQGVAYNEQFF. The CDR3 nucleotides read TGTGCCAGCAGCACCGGACAGGGAGTGGCCTACAATGAGCAGTTCTTC. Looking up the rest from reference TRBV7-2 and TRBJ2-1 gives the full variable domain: GAGVSQSPSNKVTEKGKDVELRCDPISGHTALYWYRQSLGQGLEFLIYFQGNSAPDKSGLPSDRFSAERTGGSVSTLTIQRTQQEDSAVYLCASSTGQGVAYNEQFFGPGTRLTVL.

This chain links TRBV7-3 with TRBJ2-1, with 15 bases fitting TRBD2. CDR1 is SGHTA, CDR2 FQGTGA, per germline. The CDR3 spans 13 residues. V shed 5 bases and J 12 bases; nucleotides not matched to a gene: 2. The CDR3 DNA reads TGTGCCAGCAGCCCGGGACTAGCGGGAGGGCAGTTCTTC. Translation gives CASSPGLAGGQFF.

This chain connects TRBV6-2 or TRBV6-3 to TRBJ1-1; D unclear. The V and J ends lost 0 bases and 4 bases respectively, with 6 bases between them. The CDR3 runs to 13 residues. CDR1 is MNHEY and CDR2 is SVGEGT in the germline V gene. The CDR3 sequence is CASSYSSITEAFF. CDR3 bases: TGTGCCAGCAGTTACTCTTCTATCACTGAAGCTTTCTTT.

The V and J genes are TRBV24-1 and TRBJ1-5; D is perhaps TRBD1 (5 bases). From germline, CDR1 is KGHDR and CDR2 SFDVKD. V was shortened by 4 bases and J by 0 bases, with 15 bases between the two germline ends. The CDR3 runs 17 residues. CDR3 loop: CATSDPDSEYSNQPQHF. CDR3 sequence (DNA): TGTGCCACCAGTGACCCTGACAGTGAATATAGCAATCAGCCCCAGCATTTT.

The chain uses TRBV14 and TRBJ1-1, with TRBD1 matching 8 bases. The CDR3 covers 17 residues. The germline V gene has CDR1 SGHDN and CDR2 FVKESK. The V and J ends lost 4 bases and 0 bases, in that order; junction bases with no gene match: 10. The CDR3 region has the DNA TGTGCCAGCAGCCCGGGACAGGACTCTTACATGAACACTGAAGCTTTCTTT. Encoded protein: CASSPGQDSYMNTEAFF.

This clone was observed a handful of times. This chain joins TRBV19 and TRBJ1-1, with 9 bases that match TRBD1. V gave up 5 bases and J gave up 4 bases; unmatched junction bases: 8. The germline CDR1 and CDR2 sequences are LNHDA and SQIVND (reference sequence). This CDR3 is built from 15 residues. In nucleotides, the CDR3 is TGTGCCAGTAGTCCCGCCGGGACAGGGCGCACTGAAGCTTTCTTT. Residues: CASSPAGTGRTEAFF.

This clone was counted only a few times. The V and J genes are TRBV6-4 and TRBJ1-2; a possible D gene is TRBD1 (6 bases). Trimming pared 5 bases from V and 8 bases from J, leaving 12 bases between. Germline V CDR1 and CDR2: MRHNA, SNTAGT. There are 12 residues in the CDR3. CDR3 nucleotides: TGTGCCAGCAGTACAGGGCTGGGAGGCTACACCTTC. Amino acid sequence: CASSTGLGGYTF.

DNA for the CDR3: TGCGCCAGCAGCCAGGGGGGGAAGTCTAGGGAGACCCAGTACTTC. This codes for CASSQGGKSRETQYF. The chain uses TRBV4-1 and TRBJ2-5, with TRBD2 matching over 7 bases. The CDR3 has 15 amino acids. V lost 3 bases to trimming and J lost 5 bases; unmatched junction nucleotides: 9. Germline assignment: CDR1 MGHRA and CDR2 YSYEKL.

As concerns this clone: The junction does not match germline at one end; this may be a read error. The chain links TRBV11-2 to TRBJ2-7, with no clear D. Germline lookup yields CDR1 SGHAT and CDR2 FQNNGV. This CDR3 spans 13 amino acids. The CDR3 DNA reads TGTGCCAGCAGCTTAGATCGAGACTCCAATCCTCCCTTC. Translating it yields CASSLDRDSNPPF.